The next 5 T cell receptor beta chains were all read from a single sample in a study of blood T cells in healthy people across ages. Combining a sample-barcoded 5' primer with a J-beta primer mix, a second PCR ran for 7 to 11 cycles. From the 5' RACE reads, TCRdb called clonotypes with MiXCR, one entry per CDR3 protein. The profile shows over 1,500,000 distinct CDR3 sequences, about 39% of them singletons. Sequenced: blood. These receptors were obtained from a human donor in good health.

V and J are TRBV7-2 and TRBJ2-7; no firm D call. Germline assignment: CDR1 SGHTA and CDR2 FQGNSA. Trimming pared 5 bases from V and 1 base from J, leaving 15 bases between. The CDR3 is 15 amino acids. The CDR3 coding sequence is TGTGCCAGCAGCCAACAAATCGGGCCTTCCTACGAGCAGTACTTC. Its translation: CASSQQIGPSYEQYF.

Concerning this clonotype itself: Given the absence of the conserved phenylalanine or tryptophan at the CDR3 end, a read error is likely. As DNA, the CDR3 is TGTGCCAGCAGTTTAGCGGACCCAAGCACAGATACGCAGTATTTG. Protein product: CASSLADPSTDTQYL. The chain links TRBV6-6 to TRBJ2-3; D is perhaps TRBD2 (6 bases). The germline V gene encodes CDR1 MNHNY and CDR2 SVGAGI (reference sequence). Trimming cost V 4 bases and J 0 bases, with 11 bases left between them. The CDR3 consists of 15 residues.

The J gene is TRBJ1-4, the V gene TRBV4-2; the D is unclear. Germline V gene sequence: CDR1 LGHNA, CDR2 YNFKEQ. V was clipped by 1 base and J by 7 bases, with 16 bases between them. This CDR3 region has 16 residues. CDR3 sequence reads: CASSQVALTQGEKLFF. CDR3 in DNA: TGTGCCAGCAGCCAAGTGGCCCTCACACAAGGTGAAAAACTGTTTTTT.

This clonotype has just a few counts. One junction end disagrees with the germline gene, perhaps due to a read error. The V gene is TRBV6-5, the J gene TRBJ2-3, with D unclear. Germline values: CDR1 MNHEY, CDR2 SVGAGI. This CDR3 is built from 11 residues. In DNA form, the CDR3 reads TGTGCCAGCGGTATGGCAGACACGCAGTATTTT. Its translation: CASGMADTQYF.

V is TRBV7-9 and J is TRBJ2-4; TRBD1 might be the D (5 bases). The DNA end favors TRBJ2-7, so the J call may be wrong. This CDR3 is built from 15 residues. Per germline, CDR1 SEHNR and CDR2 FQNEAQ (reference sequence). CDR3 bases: TGTGCCAGCAGTGGTCTTGGGGCACCCACCTACGAGCAGTACTTC. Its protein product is CASSGLGAPTYEQYF.